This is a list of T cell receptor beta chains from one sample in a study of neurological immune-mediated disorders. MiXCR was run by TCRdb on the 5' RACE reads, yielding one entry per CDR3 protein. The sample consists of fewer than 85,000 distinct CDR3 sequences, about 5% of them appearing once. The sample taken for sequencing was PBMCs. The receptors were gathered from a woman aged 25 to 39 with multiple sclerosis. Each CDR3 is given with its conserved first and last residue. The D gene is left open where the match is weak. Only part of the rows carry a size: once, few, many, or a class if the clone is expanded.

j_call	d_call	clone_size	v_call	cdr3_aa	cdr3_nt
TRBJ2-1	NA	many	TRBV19	CASTPGYNEQFF	TGTGCCAGTACCCCAGGGTACAATGAGCAGTTCTTC
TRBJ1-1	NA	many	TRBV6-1	CASSSRLRAFF	TGTGCCAGCAGCTCTAGGCTTCGAGCTTTCTTT
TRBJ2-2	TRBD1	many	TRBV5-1	CASSLGDRVYAGELFF	TGCGCCAGCAGCTTAGGGGACAGGGTCTATGCCGGGGAGCTGTTTTTT
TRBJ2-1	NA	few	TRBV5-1	CASSLSPLGVSEQFF	TGCGCCAGCAGCTTGTCCCCCCTTGGCGTAAGTGAGCAGTTCTTC
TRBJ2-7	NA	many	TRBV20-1	CSASDLAGGSYEQYF	TGCAGTGCTAGCGACCTGGCGGGTGGCTCCTACGAGCAGTACTTC
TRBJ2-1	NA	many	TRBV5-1	CASSSGTQVGDEQFF	TGCGCCAGCAGCTCCGGGACGCAGGTGGGCGATGAGCAGTTCTTC
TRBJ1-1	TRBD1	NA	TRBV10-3	CAISDFGTGSDSMNTEAFF	TGTGCCATCAGTGACTTCGGGACAGGATCCGATTCGATGAACACTGAAGCTTTCTTT
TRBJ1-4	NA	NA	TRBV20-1	CSASSNEKLFF	TGCAGTGCTAGCAGCAATGAAAAACTGTTTTTT
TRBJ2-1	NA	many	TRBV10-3	CAISSLGGNEQFF	TGTGCCATCAGCTCACTGGGGGGCAATGAGCAGTTCTTC
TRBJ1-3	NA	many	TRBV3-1	CASSQGGGNTIYF	TGTGCCAGCAGCCAAGGGGGAGGAAACACCATATATTTT
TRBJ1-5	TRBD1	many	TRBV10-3	CAISESLTGTGGNQPQHF	TGTGCCATCAGTGAGTCGTTGACCGGGACAGGTGGCAATCAGCCCCAGCATTTT
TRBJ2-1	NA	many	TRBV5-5	CASGMGTALNEQFF	TGTGCCAGCGGGATGGGGACGGCCCTCAATGAGCAGTTCTTC
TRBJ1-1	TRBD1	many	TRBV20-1	CSARGDRETEAFF	TGCAGTGCTAGAGGCGACAGGGAAACTGAAGCTTTCTTT
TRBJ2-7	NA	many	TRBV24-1	CATSDVPARALIIYEQYF	TGTGCCACCAGTGACGTTCCCGCGAGGGCTCTCATAATCTACGAGCAGTACTTC
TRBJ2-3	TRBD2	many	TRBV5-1	CARETSGRPYTQYF	TGCGCCAGGGAGACTAGCGGGAGACCTTATACGCAGTATTTT
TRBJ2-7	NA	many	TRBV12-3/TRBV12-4	CASASISGPSSYEQYF	TGTGCCAGCGCCTCCATTTCGGGACCAAGCTCCTACGAGCAGTACTTC
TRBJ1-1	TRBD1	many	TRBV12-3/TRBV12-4	CASKSQGVSTEAFF	TGTGCCAGCAAGAGCCAGGGGGTTAGCACTGAAGCTTTCTTT
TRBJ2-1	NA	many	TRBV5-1	CASSLFFGQDEQFF	TGCGCCAGCAGCTTGTTTTTCGGACAAGATGAGCAGTTCTTC
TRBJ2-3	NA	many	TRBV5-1	CASSSGTLAASDTQYF	TGCGCCAGCAGCTCCGGAACTCTAGCAGCCTCAGATACGCAGTATTTT
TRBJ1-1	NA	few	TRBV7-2	CASSFGQSEAFF	TGTGCCAGCAGCTTCGGTCAGAGCGAAGCTTTCTTT
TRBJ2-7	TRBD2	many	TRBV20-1	CSASPRASGILEQYF	TGCAGTGCTAGCCCCCGGGCTAGCGGGATCCTCGAGCAGTACTTC
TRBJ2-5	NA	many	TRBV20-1	CSARGSRLETQYF	TGCAGTGCTAGAGGGAGCCGACTAGAGACCCAGTACTTC
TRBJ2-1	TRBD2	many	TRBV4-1	CASSGGSGLAGVQFF	TGCGCCAGCAGCGGAGGAAGCGGACTAGCGGGTGTACAGTTCTTC
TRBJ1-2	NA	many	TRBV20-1	CSASGNYGYTF	TGCAGTGCTTCCGGGAACTATGGCTACACCTTC
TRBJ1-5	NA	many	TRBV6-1	CASSGSFGAQHF	TGTGCCAGCAGTGGGTCGTTCGGGGCCCAGCATTTT
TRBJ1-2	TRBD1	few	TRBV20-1	CSARVAGQGRGYTF	TGCAGTGCTAGAGTCGCGGGACAGGGAAGAGGCTACACCTTC
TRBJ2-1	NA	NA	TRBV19	CASSIAGESNEQFF	TGTGCCAGTAGTATAGCGGGAGAATCCAATGAGCAGTTCTTC